This T cell receptor (beta chain) was sequenced in a study of cytotoxic CD8 clonotypes in ibrutinib-treated CLL. General observations from the study: Baseline clonality exceeded age-matched healthy donors and tracked circulating CD8+ T-cell counts.

As regards this clone: The target antigen is unknown.

With sequencing, the targeted depth ranged from 1 in 200,000 to 1 in 1 million T cells. Only in-frame clones appear in the TCRdb table, and some are missing; sequencing was by immunoSEQ multiplex PCR. The profile shows over 100,000 clones, 50% to 65% of them singletons. The authors obtained roughly 1.8 micrograms of genomic DNA from cryopreserved PBMCs for TCR beta libraries. The CDR3 length is 14 residues. V was cut by 0 bases and J by 2 bases, with 8 bases left in between. Germline V gene lookup returns CDR1 LNHNV and CDR2 YYDKDF (reference sequence). V usage is TRBV15 and J usage is TRBJ2-7, with TRBD1 as a possible D gene (5 bases). The TCR sequence derives from a human donor with chronic lymphocytic leukemia. Here the sequenced sample was PBMCs, taken after 24 months of ibrutinib treatment. This CDR3 is CATSRDNRPYEQYF. CDR3 nucleotides: TGTGCCACCAGCAGAGATAACAGGCCCTACGAGCAGTACTTC.